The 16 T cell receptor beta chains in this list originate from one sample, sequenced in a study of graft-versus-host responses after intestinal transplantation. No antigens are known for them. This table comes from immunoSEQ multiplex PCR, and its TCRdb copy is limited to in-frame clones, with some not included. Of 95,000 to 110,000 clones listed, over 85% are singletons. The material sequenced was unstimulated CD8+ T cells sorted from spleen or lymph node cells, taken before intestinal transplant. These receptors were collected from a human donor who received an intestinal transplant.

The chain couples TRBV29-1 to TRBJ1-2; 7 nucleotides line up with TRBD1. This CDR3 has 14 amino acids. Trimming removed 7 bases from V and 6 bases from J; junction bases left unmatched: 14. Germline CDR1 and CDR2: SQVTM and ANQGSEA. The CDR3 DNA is TGCAGCGACTCCCGGACAGGAGGGATAGATGGCTACACCTTC. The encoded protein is CSDSRTGGIDGYTF.

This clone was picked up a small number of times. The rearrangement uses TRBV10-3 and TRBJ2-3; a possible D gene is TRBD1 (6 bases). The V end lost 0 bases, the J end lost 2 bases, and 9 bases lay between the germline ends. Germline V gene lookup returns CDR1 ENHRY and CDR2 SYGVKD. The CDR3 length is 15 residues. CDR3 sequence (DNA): TGTGCCATCAGTGAGTCGAGGGGGACCACAGATACGCAGTATTTT. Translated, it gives CAISESRGTTDTQYF.

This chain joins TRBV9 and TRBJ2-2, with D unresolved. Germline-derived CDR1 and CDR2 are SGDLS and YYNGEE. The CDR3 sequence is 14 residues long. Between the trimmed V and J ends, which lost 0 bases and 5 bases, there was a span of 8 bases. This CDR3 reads CASSVATDTGELFF. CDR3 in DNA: TGTGCCAGCAGCGTAGCAACAGATACCGGGGAGCTGTTTTTT.

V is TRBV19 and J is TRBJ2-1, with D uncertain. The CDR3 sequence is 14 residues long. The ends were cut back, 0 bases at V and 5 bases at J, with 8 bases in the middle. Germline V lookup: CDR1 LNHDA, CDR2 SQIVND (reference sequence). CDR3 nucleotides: TGTGCCAGTAGTATAGAAGGCCCAAACAATGAGCAGTTCTTC. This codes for CASSIEGPNNEQFF.

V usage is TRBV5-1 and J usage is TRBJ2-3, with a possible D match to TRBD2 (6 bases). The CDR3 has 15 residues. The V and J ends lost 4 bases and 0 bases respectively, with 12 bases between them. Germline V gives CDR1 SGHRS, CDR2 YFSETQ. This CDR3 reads CASSDGGYSTDTQYF. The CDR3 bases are TGCGCCAGCAGCGACGGGGGATACAGCACAGATACGCAGTATTTT.

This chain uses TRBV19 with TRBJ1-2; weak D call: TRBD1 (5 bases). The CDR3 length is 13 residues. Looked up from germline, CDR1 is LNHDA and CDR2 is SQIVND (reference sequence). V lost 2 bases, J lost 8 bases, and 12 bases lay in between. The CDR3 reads CASSISQGGGYTF. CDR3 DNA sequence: TGTGCCAGTAGTATATCGCAGGGCGGGGGCTACACCTTC.

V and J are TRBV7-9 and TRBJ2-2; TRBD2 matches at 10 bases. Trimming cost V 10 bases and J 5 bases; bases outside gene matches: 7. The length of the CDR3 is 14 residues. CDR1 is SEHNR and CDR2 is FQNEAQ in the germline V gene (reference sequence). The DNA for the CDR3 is TGTGCCACCCAACTAGCGGGGCAAACCGGGGAGCTGTTTTTT. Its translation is CATQLAGQTGELFF.

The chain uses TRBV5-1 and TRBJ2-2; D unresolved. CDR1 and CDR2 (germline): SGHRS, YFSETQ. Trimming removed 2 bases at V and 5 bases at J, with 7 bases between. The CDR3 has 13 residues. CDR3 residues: CASSFVETGELFF. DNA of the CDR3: TGCGCCAGCAGCTTCGTTGAGACCGGGGAGCTGTTTTTT. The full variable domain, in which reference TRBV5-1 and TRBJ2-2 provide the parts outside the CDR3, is KAGVTQTPRYLIKTRGQQVTLSCSPISGHRSVSWYQQTPGQGLQFLFEYFSETQRNKGNFPGRFSGRQFSNSRSEMNVSTLELGDSALYLCASSFVETGELFFGEGSRLTVL.

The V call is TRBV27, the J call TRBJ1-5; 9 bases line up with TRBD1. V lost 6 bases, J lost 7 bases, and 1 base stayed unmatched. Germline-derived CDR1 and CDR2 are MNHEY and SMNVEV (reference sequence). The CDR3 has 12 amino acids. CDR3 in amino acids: CASSDRGQPQHF. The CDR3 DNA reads TGTGCCAGCAGCGACAGGGGGCAGCCCCAGCATTTT.

The CDR3 here is CASSYGGVRANYGYTF. The CDR3, as DNA: TGTGCCAGCAGTTATGGAGGGGTGAGAGCTAACTATGGCTACACCTTC. This chain links TRBV6-6 with TRBJ1-2; D perhaps matches TRBD1 (5 bases). The CDR3 consists of 16 residues. V lost 3 bases and J 0 bases, leaving 14 bases between the germline ends. Germline lookup yields CDR1 MNHNY and CDR2 SVGAGI (reference sequence).

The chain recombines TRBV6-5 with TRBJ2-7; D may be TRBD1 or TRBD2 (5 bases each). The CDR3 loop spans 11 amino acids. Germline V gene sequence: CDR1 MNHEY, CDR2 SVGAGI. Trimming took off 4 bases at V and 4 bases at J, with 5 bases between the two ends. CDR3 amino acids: CASSWGYEQYF. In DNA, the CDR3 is TGTGCCAGCAGTTGGGGGTACGAGCAGTACTTC.

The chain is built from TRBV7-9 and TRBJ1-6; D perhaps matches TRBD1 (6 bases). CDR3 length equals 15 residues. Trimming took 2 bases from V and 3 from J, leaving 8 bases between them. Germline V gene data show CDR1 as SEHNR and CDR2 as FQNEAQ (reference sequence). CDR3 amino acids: CASSLLQGYNSPLHF. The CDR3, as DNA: TGTGCCAGCAGCTTATTACAGGGCTATAATTCACCCCTCCACTTT.

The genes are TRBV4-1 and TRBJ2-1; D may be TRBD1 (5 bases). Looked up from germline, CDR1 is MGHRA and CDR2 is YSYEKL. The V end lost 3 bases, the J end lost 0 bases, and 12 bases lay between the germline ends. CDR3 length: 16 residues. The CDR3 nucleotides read TGCGCCAGCAGCCAGACGGACATATACTCCTACAATGAGCAGTTCTTC. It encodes CASSQTDIYSYNEQFF.

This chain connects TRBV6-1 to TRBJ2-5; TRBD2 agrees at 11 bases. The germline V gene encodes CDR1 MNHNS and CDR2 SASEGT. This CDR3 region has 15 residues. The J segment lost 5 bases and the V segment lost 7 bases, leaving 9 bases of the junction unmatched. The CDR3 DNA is TGTGCCAGCAAGGTGGTAGCGGGGGGGCCGGAGACCCAGTACTTC. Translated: CASKVVAGGPETQYF.

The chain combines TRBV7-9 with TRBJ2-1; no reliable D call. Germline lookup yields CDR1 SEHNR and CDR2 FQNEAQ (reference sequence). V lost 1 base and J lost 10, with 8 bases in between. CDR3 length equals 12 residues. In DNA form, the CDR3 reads TGTGCCAGCAGCTTAGGAACAAGGGAGCAGTTCTTC. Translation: CASSLGTREQFF.

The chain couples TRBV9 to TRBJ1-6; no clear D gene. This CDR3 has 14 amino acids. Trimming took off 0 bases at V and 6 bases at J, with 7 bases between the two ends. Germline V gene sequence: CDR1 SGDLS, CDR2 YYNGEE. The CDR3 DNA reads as TGTGCCAGCAGCGTAGGTAGTACTAATTCACCCCTCCACTTT. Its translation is CASSVGSTNSPLHF.